This T cell receptor (beta chain) was obtained from a study of shared clonotypes between healthy human individuals. Germline CDR1 is SGHRS and CDR2 is YFSETQ. The CDR3 has 14 amino acids. Trimming cost V 6 bases and J 2 bases, with 12 bases left between them. Data came from immunoSEQ multiplex PCR; TCRdb stores just in-frame clones and leaves some out. The sample has some 2,500,000 clones, roughly 93% seen once. This rearrangement joins TRBV5-1 to TRBJ1-5, with D unresolved. This receptor was obtained from a man between 18 and 35 years old in good health. Some clones in this sample may be carry-over from other donors' samples. Source material: naive CD4+ T cells from PBMCs. Subset noted: CD45RA+ positively selected. CDR3 residues: CASTEGSGNQPQHF. In DNA, the CDR3 is TGCGCCAGCACTGAGGGAAGCGGCAATCAGCCCCAGCATTTT.